The 9 T cell receptor beta chains below all came from one sample that was sequenced in a study of cytomegalovirus exposure and HLA in healthy donors. The PCR made use of 60 Vbeta and 13 Jbeta primers. Profiled with immunoSEQ multiplex PCR; TCRdb holds only in-frame clones, not every one. This sample carries 150,000 to 200,000 clones, around 75% of them seen once, and the ten largest clones take about 1.9%. Sequenced material: PBMCs. Receptors were obtained from a human donor in good health.

The J gene is TRBJ1-1, the V gene TRBV5-6; 8 bases map to TRBD1. Trimming at V came to 5 bases and at J to 4 bases, leaving 4 bases not matched to a gene. Germline lookup yields CDR1 SGHDT and CDR2 YYEEEE. The CDR3 contains 13 residues. The CDR3 loop is CASRLQGGTEAFF. The CDR3 region has the DNA TGTGCCAGCAGATTACAGGGGGGCACTGAAGCTTTCTTT. Together with reference TRBV5-6 and TRBJ1-1, the CDR3 gives the full variable domain: DAGVTQSPTHLIKTRGQQVTLRCSPKSGHDTVSWYQQALGQGPQFIFQYYEEEERQRGNFPDRFSGHQFPNYSSELNVNALLLGDSALYLCASRLQGGTEAFFGQGTRLTVV.

The chain joins TRBV19 to TRBJ1-2; 7 bases align to TRBD1. CDR3 size: 14 residues. V gave up 3 bases and J gave up 4 bases; unmatched junction bases: 5. Germline V gene data show CDR1 as LNHDA and CDR2 as SQIVND (reference sequence). CDR3 loop: CASSIVSGGYGYTF. The CDR3 nucleotides are TGTGCCAGTAGTATCGTATCAGGGGGCTATGGCTACACCTTC.

This clone turned up a few times. This chain joins TRBV10-1 and TRBJ2-7; 8 bases match TRBD1. V lost 3 bases and J lost 3; bases outside the gene matches: 7. Germline CDR1 is WNHNN and CDR2 is SYGVQD (reference sequence). CDR3 length: 15 amino acids. In DNA form, the CDR3 reads TGCGCCAGCAGTGACCGAAGACAGGGGAACTACGAGCAGTACTTC. It specifies CASSDRRQGNYEQYF.

A single count supports this clone. The chain employs TRBV27 and TRBJ2-1, with 12 bases matching TRBD2. The CDR3 sequence is 14 residues long. The V gene's germline CDR1 is MNHEY and CDR2 SMNVEV (reference sequence). The J segment lost 7 bases and the V segment lost 8 bases, leaving 6 bases of the junction unmatched. The CDR3 DNA follows: TGTGCCAGCGGACTAGCGGGGCTAAAGAATGAGCAGTTCTTC. Its translation: CASGLAGLKNEQFF.

The chain recombines TRBV5-8 with TRBJ1-6, with no clear D. Germline CDR1 SGHTS, CDR2 YDEGEE. This CDR3 has 14 residues. Trimming took off 4 bases at V and 9 bases at J, with 14 bases between the two ends. For the CDR3, the DNA is TGTGCCAGCAGCCCTAAGAGCGGTGGTTCACCCCTCCACTTT. The encoded protein is CASSPKSGGSPLHF.

The V call is TRBV9, the J call TRBJ1-4; D possibly corresponds to TRBD1 (5 bases). With 3 bases removed from V and 12 bases from J, the gap between germline ends came to 21 bases. CDR1 and CDR2 (germline): SGDLS, YYNGEE. The length of the CDR3 is 15 residues. The CDR3 sequence is CASSATSGLRGELFF. In nucleotides, the CDR3 is TGTGCCAGCAGCGCAACCTCAGGGCTGCGTGGGGAACTGTTTTTT.

The rearrangement links TRBV6-5 to TRBJ2-7, with D possibly matching TRBD1 (5 bases). The CDR3 loop spans 14 amino acids. Germline V gives CDR1 MNHEY, CDR2 SVGAGI. V dropped 7 bases and J dropped 3 bases, with 16 bases sitting between them. The CDR3 DNA follows: TGTGCCAGCAAAGTAAGGGCAGGGTACTACGAGCAGTACTTC. Amino acid sequence: CASKVRAGYYEQYF.

Regarding this clone: The junction and the germline gene differ at one end; a read error may be behind it. The rearrangement joins TRBV7-9 to TRBJ2-5; 7 bases agree with TRBD2. CDR1 and CDR2 (germline): SEHNR, FQNEAQ (reference sequence). The CDR3 is 15 amino acids. The CDR3 DNA is TGTTCCAGCAGCTTAGCACGGGGAGGGCAAGAGACCCAGTACTTC. Encoded protein: CSSSLARGGQETQYF.

This rearrangement joins TRBV27 to TRBJ2-1; D is perhaps TRBD2 (6 bases). The V gene's germline CDR1 is MNHEY and CDR2 SMNVEV (reference sequence). Trimming left V 7 bases short and J 3 bases short, with 10 bases between. The CDR3 contains 13 residues. The CDR3, as DNA: TGTGCCAGCACTTACGGGGGCTACAATGAGCAGTTCTTC. Amino acids: CASTYGGYNEQFF.